Reported below is one T cell receptor beta chain. Profiling relied on immunoSEQ multiplex PCR, and the TCRdb table lists in-frame clones only, not all of them. The sample lists roughly 130,000 clones; roughly 89% were seen once. The sample comes from a study of T cell responses to AZD1222 COVID-19 vaccine. V was trimmed by 0 bases and J by 2 bases, leaving 12 bases between them. The CDR3 runs 16 residues. From germline, CDR1 is SGHTA and CDR2 FQGNSA. The chain has TRBV7-2 and TRBJ2-3, with a tentative D call TRBD1 (5 bases). The sequence was collected from an adult who received the MenACWY meningococcal vaccine as a control. This sample comprised peripheral blood, obtained 28 days after the second dose of the MenACWY control vaccine. Here the CDR3 reads CASSLALQGLTDTQYF. The CDR3 bases are TGTGCCAGCAGCTTAGCGCTCCAGGGCCTCACAGATACGCAGTATTTT.